This TCR beta chain was profiled in a study of blood T cell repertoires in COVID-19. Turning to the study itself: The cDNA or gDNA used as material had been derived from T cells, B-cell-depleted T cells, or PBMCs.

The CDR3 covers 12 residues. In germline, CDR1 is SQVTM, CDR2 ANQGSEA. Trimming removed 6 bases from V and 6 bases from J; junction bases left unmatched: 2. How the authors handled the data: Estimated nucleated cell counts came from reference gene primer amplification. Measured with immunoSEQ multiplex PCR; TCRdb has only the in-frame clones, and not every one. V and J calls and clone size are given by that table; D and trimming were obtained from the DNA. Of fewer than 70,000 clones detected, around 85% appear once; the ten largest clones hold 1.4%. The sequence came from a woman in her sixties or seventies with acute or convalescent COVID-19. The J gene is TRBJ1-6, the V gene TRBV29-1; 7 nucleotides match TRBD1. Sample: peripheral blood. The CDR3 DNA follows: TGCAGCGTCGGGGACAGTAATTCACCCCTCCACTTT. Amino acid sequence: CSVGDSNSPLHF.